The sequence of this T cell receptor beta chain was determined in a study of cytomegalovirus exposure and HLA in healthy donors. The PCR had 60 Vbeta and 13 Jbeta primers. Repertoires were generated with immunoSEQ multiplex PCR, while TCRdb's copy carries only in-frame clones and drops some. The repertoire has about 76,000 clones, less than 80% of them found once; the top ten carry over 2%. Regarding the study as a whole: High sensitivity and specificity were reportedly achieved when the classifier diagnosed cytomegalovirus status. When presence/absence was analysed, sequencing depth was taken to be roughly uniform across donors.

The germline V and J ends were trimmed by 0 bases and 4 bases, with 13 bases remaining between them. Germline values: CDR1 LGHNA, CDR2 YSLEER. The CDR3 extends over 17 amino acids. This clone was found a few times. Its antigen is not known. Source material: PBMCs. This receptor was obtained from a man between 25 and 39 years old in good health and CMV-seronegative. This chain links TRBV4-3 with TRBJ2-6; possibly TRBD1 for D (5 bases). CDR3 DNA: TGCGCCAGCAGCCAAGATCTAAGGGGTTCCGGGGCCAACGTCCTGACTTTC. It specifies CASSQDLRGSGANVLTF.